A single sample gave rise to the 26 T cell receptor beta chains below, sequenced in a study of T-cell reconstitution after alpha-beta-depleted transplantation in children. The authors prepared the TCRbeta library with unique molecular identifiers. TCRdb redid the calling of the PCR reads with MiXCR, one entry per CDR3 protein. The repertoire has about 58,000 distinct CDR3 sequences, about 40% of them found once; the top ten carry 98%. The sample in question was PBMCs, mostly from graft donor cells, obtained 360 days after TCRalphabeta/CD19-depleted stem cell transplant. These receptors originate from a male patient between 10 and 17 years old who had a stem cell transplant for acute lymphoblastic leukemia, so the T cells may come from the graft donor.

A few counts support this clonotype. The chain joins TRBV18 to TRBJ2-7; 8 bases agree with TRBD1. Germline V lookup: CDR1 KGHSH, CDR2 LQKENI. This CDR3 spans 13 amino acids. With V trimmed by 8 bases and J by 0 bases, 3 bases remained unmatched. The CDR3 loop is CASPGTGSYEQYF. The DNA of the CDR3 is TGTGCCAGCCCCGGGACAGGCTCCTACGAGCAGTACTTC.

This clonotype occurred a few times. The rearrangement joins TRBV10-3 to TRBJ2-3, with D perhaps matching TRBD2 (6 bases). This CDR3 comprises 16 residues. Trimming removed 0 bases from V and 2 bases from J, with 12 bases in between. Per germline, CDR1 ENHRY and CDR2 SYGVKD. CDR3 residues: CAISESLAGTTDTQYF. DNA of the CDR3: TGTGCCATCAGTGAGTCCTTGGCGGGAACCACAGATACGCAGTATTTT.

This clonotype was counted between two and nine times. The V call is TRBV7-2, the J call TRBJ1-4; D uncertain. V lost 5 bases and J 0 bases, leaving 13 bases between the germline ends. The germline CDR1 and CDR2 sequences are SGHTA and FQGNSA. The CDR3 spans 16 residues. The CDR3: CASSPGGSATNEKLFF. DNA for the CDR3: TGTGCCAGCAGCCCCGGAGGAAGCGCAACTAATGAAAAACTGTTTTTT. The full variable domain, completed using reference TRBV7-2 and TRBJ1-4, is GAGVSQSPSNKVTEKGKDVELRCDPISGHTALYWYRQSLGQGLEFLIYFQGNSAPDKSGLPSDRFSAERTGGSVSTLTIQRTQQEDSAVYLCASSPGGSATNEKLFFGSGTQLSVL.

CDR3 sequence: CSARDPGQRNTGELFF. The DNA of the CDR3 is TGCAGTGCTAGAGATCCTGGGCAGAGGAACACCGGGGAGCTGTTTTTT. This chain connects TRBV20-1 to TRBJ2-2, with D hard to call. This CDR3 spans 16 amino acids. Between the trimmed V and J ends, which lost 0 bases and 1 base, there was a span of 12 bases. The V gene's germline CDR1 is DFQATT and CDR2 SNEGSKA (reference sequence).

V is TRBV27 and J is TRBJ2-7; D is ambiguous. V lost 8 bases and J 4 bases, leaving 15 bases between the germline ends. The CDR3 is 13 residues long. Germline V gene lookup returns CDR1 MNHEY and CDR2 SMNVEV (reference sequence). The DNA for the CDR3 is TGTGCCAGCTCTCTTAACCGGCGGTACGAGCAGTACTTC. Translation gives CASSLNRRYEQYF.

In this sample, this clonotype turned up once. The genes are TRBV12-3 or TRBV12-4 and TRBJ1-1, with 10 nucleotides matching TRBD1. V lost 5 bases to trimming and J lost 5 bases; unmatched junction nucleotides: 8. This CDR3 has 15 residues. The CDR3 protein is CASSTRQGAKTEAFF. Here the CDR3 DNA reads TGTGCCAGCAGTACGCGACAGGGGGCAAAAACTGAAGCTTTCTTT.

The CDR3 DNA sequence: TGCAGCGGCGTCGCCGGGACATCCCCCTCCTACAATGAGCAGTTCTTC. This translates into CSGVAGTSPSYNEQFF. This chain uses TRBV29-1 with TRBJ2-1; D might be TRBD1 (6 bases). The CDR3 loop spans 16 amino acids. Deletions cut 7 bases from V and 0 bases from J, with 19 bases between. CDR1 is SQVTM, CDR2 ANQGSEA, per germline.

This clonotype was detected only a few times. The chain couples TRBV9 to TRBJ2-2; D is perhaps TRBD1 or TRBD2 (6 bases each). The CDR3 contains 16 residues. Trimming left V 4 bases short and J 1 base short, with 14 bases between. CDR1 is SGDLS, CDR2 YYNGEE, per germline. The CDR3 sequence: CASSRTGGGNTGELFF. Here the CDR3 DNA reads TGTGCCAGCAGCCGAACCGGAGGGGGGAACACCGGGGAGCTGTTTTTT.

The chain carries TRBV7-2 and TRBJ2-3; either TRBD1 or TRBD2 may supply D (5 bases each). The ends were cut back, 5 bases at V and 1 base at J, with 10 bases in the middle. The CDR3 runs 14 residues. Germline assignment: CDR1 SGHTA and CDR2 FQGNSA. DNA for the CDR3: TGTGCCAGCAGCCTTCGGGACCGCACAGATACGCAGTATTTT. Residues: CASSLRDRTDTQYF.

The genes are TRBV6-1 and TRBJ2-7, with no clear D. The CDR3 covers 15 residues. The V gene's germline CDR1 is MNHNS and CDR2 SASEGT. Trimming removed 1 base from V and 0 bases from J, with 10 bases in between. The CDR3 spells CASSEVGHGSYEQYF. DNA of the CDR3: TGTGCCAGCAGTGAAGTGGGCCACGGCTCCTACGAGCAGTACTTC.

The CDR3 sequence is CSAPYNEQFF. The CDR3 bases are TGCAGTGCCCCCTACAATGAGCAGTTCTTC. The V and J genes are TRBV20-1 and TRBJ2-1, with D unresolved. The CDR3 covers 10 residues. Trimming left V 6 bases short and J 2 bases short, with 2 bases between. Germline assignment: CDR1 DFQATT and CDR2 SNEGSKA (reference sequence).

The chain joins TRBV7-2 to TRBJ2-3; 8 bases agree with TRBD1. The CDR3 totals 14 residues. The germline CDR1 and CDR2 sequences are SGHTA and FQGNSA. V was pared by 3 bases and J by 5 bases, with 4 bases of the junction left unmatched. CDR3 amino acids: CASSFRDRLDTQYF. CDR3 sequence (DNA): TGTGCCAGCAGCTTTCGGGACAGGTTAGATACGCAGTATTTT.

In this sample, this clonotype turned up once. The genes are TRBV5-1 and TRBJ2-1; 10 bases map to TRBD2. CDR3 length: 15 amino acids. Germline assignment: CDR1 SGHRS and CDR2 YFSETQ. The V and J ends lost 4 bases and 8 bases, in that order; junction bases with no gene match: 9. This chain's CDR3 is CASSPPSGSLHEQFF. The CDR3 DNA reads TGCGCCAGCAGCCCTCCTAGCGGGAGTTTACATGAGCAGTTCTTC.

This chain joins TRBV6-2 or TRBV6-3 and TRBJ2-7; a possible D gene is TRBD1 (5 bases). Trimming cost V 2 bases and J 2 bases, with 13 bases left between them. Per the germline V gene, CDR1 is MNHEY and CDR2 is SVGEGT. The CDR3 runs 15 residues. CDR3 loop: CASSYLQGPTYEQYF. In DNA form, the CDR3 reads TGTGCCAGCAGTTACCTCCAGGGCCCTACCTACGAGCAGTACTTC.

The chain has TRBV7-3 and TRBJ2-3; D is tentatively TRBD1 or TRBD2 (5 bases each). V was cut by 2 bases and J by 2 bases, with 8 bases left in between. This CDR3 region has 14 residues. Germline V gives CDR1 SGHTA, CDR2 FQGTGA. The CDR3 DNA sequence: TGTGCCAGCAGCTTATGGGGGACCACAGATACGCAGTATTTT. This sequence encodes CASSLWGTTDTQYF.

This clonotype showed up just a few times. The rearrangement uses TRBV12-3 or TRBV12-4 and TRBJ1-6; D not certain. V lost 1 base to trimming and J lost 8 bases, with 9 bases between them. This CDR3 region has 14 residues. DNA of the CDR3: TGTGCCAGCAGTTTAGGACTGACGGATTCACCCCTCCACTTT. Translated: CASSLGLTDSPLHF.

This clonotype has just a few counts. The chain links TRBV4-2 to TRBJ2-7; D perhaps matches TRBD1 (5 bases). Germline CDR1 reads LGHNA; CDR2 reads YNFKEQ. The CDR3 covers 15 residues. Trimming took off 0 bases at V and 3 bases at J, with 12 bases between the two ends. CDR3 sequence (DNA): TGTGCCAGCAGCCAAGATTCACAGGTCGGCTACGAGCAGTACTTC. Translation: CASSQDSQVGYEQYF.

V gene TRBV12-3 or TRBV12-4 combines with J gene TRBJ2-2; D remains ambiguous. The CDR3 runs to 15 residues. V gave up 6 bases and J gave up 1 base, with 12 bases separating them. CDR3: CASRAGVENTGELFF. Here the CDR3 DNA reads TGTGCCAGCAGAGCTGGGGTAGAGAACACCGGGGAGCTGTTTTTT.

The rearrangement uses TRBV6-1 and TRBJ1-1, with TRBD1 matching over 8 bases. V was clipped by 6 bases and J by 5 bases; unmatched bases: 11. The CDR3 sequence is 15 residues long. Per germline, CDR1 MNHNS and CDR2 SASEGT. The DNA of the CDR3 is TGTGCCAGCAGGGACCGGACAGGGTCGGGTACTGAAGCTTTCTTT. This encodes CASRDRTGSGTEAFF.

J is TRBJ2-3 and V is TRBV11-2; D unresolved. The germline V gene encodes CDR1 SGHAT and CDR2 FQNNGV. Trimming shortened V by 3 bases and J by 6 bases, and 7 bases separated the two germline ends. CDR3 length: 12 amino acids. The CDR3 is CASSFTVDTQYF. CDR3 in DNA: TGTGCCAGCAGCTTTACGGTGGATACGCAGTATTTT.

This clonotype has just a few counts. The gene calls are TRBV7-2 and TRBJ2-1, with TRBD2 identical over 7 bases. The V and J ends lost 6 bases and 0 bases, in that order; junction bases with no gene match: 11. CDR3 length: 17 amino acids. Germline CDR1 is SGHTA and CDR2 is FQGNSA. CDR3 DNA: TGTGCCAGCAGTTCTCCGGGCGGGAGATCCTCCTACAATGAGCAGTTCTTC. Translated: CASSSPGGRSSYNEQFF.

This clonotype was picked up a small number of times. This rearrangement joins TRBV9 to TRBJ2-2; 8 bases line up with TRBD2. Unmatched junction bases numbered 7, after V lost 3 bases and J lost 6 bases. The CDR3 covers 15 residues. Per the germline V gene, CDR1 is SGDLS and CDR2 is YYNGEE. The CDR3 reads CASSASGRRSGELFF. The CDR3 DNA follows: TGTGCCAGCAGCGCAAGCGGGAGAAGGTCCGGGGAGCTGTTTTTT.

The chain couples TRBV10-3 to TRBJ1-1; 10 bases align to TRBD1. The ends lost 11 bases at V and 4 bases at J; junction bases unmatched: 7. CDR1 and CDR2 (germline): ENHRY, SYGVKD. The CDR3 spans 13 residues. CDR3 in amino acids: CAVDRGQGTEAFF. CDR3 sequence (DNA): TGTGCCGTCGACAGGGGGCAGGGCACTGAAGCTTTCTTT.

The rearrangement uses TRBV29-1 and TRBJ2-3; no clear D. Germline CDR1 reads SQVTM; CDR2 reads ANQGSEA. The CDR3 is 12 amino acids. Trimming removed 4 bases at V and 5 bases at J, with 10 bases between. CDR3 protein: CSVGDYGDTQYF. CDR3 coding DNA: TGCAGCGTTGGTGATTACGGAGATACGCAGTATTTT.

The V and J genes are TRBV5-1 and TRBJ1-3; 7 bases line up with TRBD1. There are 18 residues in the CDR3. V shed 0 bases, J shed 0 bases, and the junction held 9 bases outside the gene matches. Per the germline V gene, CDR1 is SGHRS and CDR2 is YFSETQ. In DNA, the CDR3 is TGCGCCAGCAGCTTGGGCTTATTCCGGGACAGCTCTGGAAACACCATATATTTT. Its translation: CASSLGLFRDSSGNTIYF.

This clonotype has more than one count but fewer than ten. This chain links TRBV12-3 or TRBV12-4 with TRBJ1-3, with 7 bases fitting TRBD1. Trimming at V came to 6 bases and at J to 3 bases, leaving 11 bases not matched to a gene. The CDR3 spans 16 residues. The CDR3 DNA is TGTGCCAGCAGCCTCCAGACAGGGTCATTTGGAAACACCATATATTTT. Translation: CASSLQTGSFGNTIYF.